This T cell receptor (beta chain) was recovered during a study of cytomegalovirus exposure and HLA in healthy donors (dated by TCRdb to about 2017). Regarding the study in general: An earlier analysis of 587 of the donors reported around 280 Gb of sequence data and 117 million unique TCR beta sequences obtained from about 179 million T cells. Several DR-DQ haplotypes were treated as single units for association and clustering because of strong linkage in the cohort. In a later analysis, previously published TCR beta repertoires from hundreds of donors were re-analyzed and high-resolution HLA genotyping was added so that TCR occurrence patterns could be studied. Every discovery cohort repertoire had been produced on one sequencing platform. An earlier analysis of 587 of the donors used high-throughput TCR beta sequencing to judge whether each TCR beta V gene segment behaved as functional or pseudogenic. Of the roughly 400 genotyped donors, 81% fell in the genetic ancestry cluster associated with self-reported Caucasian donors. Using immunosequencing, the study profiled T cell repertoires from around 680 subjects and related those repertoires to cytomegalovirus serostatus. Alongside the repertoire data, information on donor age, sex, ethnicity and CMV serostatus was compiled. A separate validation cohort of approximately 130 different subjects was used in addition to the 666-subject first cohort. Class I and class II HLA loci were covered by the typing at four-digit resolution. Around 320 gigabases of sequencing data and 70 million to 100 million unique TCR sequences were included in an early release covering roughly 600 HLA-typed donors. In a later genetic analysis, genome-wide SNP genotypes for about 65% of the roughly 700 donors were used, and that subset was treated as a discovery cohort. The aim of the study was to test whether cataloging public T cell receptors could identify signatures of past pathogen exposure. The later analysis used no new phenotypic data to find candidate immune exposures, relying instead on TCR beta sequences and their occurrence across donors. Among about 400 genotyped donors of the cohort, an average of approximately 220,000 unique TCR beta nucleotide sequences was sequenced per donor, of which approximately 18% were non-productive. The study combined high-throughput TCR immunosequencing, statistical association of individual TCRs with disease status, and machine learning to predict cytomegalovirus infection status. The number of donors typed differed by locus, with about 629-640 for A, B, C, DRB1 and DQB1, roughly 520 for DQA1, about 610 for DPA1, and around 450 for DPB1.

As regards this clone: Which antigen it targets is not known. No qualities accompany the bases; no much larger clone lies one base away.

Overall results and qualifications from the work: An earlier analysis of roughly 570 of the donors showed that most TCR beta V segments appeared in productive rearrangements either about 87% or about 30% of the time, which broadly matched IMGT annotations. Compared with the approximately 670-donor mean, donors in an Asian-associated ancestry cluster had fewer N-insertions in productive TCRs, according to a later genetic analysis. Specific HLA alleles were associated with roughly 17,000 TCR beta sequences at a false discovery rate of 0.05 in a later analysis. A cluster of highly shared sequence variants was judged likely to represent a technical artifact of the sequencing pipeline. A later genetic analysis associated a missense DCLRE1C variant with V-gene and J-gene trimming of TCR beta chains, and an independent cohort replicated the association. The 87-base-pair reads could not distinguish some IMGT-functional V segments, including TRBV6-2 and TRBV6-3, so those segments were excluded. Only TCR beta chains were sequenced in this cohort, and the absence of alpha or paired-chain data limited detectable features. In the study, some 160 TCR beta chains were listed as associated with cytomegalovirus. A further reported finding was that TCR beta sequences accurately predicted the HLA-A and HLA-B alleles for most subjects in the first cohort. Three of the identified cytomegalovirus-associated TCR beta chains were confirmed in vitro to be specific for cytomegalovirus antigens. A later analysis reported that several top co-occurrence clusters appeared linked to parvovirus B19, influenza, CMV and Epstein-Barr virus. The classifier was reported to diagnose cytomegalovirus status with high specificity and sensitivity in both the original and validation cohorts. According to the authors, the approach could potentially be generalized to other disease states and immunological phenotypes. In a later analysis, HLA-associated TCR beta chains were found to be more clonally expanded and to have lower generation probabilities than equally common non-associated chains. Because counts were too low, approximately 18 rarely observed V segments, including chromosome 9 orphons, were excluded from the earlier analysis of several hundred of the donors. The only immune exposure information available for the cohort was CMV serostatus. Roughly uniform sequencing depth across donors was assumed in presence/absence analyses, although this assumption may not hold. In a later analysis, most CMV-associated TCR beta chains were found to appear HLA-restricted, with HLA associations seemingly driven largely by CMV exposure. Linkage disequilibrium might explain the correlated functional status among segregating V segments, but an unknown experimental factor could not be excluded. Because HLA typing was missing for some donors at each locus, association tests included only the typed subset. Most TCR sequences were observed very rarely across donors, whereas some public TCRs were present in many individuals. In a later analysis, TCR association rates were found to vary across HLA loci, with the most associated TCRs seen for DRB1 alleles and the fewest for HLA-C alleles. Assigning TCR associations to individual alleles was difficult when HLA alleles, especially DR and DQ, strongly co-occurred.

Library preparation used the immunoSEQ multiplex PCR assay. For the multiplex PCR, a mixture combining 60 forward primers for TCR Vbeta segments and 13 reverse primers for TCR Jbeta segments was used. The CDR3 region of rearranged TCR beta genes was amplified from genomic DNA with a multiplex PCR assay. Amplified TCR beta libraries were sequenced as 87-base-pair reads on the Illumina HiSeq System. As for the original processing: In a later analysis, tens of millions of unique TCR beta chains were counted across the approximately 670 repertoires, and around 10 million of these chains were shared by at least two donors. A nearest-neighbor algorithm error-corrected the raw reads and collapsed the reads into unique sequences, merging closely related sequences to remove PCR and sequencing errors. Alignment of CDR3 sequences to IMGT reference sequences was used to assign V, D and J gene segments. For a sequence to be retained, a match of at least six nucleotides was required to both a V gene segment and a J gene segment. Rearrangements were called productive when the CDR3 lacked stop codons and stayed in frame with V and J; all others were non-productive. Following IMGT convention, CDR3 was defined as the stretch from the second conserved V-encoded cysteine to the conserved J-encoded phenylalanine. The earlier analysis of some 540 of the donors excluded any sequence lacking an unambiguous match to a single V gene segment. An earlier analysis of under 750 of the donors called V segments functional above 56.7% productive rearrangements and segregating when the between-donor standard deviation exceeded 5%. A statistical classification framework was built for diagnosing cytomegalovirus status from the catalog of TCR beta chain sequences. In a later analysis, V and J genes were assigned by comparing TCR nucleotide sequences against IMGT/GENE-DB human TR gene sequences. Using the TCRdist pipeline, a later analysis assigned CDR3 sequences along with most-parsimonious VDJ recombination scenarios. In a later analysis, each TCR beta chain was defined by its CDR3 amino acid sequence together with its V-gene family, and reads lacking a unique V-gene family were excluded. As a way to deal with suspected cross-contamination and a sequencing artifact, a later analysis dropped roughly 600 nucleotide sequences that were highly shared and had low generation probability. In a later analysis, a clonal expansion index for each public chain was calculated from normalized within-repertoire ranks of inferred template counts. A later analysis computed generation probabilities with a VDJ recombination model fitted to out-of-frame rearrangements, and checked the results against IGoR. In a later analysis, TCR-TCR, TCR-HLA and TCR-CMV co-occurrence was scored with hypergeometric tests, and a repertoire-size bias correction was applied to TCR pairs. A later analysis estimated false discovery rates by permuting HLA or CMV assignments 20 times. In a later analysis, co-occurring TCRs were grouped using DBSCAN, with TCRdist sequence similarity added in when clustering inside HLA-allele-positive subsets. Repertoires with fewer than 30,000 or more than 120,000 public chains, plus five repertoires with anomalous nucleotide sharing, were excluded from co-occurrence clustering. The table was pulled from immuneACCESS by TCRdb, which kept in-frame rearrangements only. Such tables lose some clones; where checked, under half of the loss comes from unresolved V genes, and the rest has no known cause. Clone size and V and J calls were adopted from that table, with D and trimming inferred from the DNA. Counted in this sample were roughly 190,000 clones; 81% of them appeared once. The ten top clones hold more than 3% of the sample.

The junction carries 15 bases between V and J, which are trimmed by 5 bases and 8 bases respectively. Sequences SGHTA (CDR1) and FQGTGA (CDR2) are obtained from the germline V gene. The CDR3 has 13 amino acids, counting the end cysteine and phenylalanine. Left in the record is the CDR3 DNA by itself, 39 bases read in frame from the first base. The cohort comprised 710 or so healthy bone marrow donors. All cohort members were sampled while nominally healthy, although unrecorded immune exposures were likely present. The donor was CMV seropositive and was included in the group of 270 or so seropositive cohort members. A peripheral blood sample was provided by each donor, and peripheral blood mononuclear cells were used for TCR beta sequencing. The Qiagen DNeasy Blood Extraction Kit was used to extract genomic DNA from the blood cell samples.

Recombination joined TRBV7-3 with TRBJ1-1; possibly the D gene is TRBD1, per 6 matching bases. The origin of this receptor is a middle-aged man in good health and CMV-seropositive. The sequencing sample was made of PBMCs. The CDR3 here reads CASSPGAGEEAFF. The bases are TGTGCCAGCAGCCCCGGGGCAGGGGAAGAAGCTTTCTTT.